This T cell receptor beta chain was captured in a study of blood T cell repertoires in COVID-19. Study summary: Spain, Italy and the United States supplied samples that represented acute and convalescent COVID-19. Sources were T cells, B-cell-depleted T cells, or PBMCs; the material itself was cDNA or gDNA.

Authors' methods: The assay estimated nucleated cells by amplifying reference gene primers. Using immunoSEQ multiplex PCR, the repertoire was profiled, and TCRdb retains in-frame clones only, with some absent. The V and J calls and clone size come from that table; D and trimming were worked out from the DNA. Altogether 95,000 to 120,000 clones are present, approximately 85% being singletons, with the ten largest covering around 5.5%. Sequencing used peripheral blood. The TCR sequence derives from a woman aged 55-70 years with COVID-19, enrolled during active disease.

The CDR3: CASSVGSMNTEAFF. DNA of the CDR3: TGTGCCAGCAGTGTGGGCTCTATGAACACTGAAGCTTTCTTT. The chain has TRBV9 and TRBJ1-1; D remains ambiguous. Deletions cut 5 bases from V and 0 bases from J, with 11 bases between. The CDR3 totals 14 residues. Looked up from germline, CDR1 is SGDLS and CDR2 is YYNGEE.